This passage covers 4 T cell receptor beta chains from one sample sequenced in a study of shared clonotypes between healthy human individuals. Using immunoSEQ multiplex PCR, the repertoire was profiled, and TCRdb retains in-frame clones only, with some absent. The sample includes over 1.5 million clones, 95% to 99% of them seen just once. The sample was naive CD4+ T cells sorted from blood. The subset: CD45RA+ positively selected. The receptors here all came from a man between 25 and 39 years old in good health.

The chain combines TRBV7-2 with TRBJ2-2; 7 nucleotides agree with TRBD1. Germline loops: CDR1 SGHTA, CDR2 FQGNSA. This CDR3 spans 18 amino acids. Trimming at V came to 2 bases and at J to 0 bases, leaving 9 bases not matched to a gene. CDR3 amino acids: CASSLYPSTGANTGELFF. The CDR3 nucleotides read TGTGCCAGCAGCTTATATCCCTCCACAGGGGCGAACACCGGGGAGCTGTTTTTT.

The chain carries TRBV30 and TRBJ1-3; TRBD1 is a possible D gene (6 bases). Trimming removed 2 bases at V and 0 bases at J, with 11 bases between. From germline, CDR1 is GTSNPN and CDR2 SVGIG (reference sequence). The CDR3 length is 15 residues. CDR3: CAWSRIGGSGNTIYF. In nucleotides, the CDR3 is TGTGCCTGGAGTCGGATAGGGGGCTCTGGAAACACCATATATTTT.

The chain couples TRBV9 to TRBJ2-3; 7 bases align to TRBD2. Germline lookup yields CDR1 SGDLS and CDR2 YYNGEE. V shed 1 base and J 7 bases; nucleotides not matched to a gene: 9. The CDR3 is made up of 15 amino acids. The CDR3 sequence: CASSVIGTNANTQYF. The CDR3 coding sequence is TGTGCCAGCAGCGTAATTGGGACTAATGCAAATACGCAGTATTTT.

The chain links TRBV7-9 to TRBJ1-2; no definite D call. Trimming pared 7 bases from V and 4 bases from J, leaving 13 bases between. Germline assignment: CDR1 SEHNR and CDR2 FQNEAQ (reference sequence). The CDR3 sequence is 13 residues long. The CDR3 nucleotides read TGTGCCAGCACCCTTTCGGGCAGCTATGGCTACACCTTC. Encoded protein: CASTLSGSYGYTF.